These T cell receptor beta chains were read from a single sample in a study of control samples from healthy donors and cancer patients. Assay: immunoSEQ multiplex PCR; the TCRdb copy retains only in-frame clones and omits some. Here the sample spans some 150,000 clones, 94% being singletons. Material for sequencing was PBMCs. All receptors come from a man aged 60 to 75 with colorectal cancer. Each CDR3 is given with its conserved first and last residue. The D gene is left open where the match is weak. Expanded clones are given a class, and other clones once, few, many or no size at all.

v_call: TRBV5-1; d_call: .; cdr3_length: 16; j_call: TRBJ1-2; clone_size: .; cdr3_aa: CASSLSVSGTSYGYTF; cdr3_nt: TGCGCCAGCAGCTTGAGCGTGTCAGGGACATCATATGGCTACACCTTC
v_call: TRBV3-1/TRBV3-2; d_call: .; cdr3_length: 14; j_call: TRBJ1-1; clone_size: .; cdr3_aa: CASSQGWASTEAFF; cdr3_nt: TGTGCCAGCAGCCAAGGTTGGGCGAGCACTGAAGCTTTCTTT
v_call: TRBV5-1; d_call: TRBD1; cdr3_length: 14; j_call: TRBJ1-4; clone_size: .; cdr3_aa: CASSPGQDNEKLFF; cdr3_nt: TGCGCCAGCAGCCCGGGACAGGATAATGAAAAACTGTTTTTT
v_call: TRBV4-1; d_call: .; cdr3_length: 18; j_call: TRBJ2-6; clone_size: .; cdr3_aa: CASTPRGGTLSGANVLTF; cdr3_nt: TGCGCCAGCACCCCTCGGGGAGGAACCCTCTCTGGGGCCAACGTCCTGACTTTC
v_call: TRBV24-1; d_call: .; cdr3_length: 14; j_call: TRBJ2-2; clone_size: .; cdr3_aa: CATNHGTHTGELFF; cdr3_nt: TGTGCCACCAACCACGGGACACACACCGGGGAGCTGTTTTTT
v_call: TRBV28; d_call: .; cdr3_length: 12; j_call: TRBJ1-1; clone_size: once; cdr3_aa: CAGRGRYTEAFF; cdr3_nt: TGTGCCGGCCGTGGGAGGTACACTGAAGCTTTCTTT
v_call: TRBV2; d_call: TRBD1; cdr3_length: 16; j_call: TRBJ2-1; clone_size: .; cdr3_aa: CASTKTGQGAGNEQFF; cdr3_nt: TGTGCCAGCACCAAAACGGGACAGGGGGCCGGCAATGAGCAGTTCTTC
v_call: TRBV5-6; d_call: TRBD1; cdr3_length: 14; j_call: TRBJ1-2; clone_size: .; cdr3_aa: CASSPGQGNYGYTF; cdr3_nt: TGTGCCAGCAGCCCCGGACAGGGTAACTATGGCTACACCTTC
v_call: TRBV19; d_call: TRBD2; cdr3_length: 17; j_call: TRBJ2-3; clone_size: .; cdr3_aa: CASSMRLAGGFTDTQYF; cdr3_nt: TGTGCCAGTAGTATGCGGCTAGCGGGGGGGTTCACAGATACGCAGTATTTT
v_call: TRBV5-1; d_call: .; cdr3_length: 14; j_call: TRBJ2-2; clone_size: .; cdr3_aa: CASSLSFGTGELFF; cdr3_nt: TGCGCCAGCAGCTTGTCGTTCGGCACCGGGGAGCTGTTTTTT
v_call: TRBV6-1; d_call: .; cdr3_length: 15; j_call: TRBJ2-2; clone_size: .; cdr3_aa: CASSETDLGTGELFF; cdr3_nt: TGTGCCAGCAGTGAAACGGACTTGGGCACCGGGGAGCTGTTTTTT
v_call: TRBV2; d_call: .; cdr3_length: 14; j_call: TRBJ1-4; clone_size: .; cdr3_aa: CASSERGTGEKLFF; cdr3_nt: TGTGCCAGCAGTGAACGGGGGACGGGGGAAAAACTGTTTTTT
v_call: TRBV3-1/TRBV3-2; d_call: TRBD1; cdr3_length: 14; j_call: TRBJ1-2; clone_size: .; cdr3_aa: CASSRQGPNYGYTF; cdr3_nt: TGTGCCAGCAGCCGACAGGGCCCTAACTATGGCTACACCTTC
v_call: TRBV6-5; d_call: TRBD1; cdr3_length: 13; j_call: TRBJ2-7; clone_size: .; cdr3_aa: CASRGTETYEQYF; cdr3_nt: TGTGCCAGCAGGGGGACAGAGACCTACGAGCAGTACTTC
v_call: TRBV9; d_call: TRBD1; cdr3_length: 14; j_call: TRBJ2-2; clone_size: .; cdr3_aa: CASSSGGWTGELFF; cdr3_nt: TGTGCCAGCAGCTCAGGGGGCTGGACCGGGGAGCTGTTTTTT
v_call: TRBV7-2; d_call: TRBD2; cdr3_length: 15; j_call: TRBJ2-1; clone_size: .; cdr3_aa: CASSPASGGRNEQFF; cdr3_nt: TGTGCCAGCAGCCCCGCTAGCGGGGGGCGAAATGAGCAGTTCTTC
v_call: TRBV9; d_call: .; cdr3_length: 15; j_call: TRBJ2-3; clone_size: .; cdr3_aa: CASSVGGWGTDTQYF; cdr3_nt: TGTGCCAGCAGCGTAGGGGGCTGGGGAACAGATACGCAGTATTTT
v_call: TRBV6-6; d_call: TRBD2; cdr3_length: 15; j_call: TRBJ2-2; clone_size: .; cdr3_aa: CASSQTSGNTGELFF; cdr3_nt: TGTGCCAGCAGTCAGACTAGCGGAAACACCGGGGAGCTGTTTTTT
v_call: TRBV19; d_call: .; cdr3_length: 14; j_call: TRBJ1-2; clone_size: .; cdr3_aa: CASSMGVRDYGYTF; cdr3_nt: TGTGCCAGTAGTATGGGGGTGCGGGACTATGGCTACACCTTC
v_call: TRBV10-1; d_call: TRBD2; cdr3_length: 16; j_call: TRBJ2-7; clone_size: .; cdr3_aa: CASSPGGGRGSYEQYF; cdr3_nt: TGCGCCAGCAGTCCTGGGGGGGGTCGGGGCTCCTACGAGCAGTACTTC
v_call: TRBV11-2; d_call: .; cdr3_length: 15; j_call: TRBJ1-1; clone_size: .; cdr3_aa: CASSLVGAGDTEAFF; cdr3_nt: TGTGCCAGCAGCTTAGTCGGGGCGGGGGACACTGAAGCTTTCTTT
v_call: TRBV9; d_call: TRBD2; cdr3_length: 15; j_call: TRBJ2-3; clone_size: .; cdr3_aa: CASSVGGGGTDTQYF; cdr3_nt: TGTGCCAGCAGCGTCGGCGGGGGGGGCACAGATACGCAGTATTTT
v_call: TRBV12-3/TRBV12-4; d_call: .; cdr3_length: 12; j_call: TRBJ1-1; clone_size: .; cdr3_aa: CASSFPGTEAFF; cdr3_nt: TGTGCCAGCAGTTTTCCGGGTACTGAAGCTTTCTTT
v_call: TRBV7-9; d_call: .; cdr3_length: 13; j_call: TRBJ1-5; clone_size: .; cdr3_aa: CASSSNDNQPQHF; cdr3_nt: TGTGCCAGCAGCTCCAACGACAATCAGCCCCAGCATTTT
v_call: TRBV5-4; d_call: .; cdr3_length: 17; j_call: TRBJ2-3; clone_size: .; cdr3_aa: CASSLAGGPLNTDTQYF; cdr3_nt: TGTGCCAGCAGCTTAGCAGGGGGGCCGCTCAACACAGATACGCAGTATTTT
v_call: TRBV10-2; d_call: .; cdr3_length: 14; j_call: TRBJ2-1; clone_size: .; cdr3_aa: CASARQGGYNEQFF; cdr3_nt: TGCGCCTCCGCTAGGCAGGGCGGTTACAATGAGCAGTTCTTC
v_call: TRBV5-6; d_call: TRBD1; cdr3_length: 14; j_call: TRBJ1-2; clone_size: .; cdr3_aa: CASSGGQGYYGYTF; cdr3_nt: TGTGCCAGCAGCGGGGGACAGGGATACTATGGCTACACCTTC
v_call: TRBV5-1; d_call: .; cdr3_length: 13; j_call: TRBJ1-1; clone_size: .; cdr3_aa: CASSPRGDTEAFF; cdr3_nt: TGCGCCAGCAGCCCAAGGGGCGACACTGAAGCTTTCTTT
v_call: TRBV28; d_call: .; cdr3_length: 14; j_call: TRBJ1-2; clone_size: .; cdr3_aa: CASSLLGSNYGYTF; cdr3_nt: TGTGCCAGCAGTTTGCTTGGTTCGAACTATGGCTACACCTTC
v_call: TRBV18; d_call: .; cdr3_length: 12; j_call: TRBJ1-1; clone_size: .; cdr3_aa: CASSDSRTEAFF; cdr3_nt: TGTGCCAGCTCCGACAGTCGCACTGAAGCTTTCTTT
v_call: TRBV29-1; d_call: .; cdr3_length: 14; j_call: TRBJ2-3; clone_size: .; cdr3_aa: CSVEEDRPTDTQYF; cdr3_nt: TGCAGCGTTGAAGAAGACAGGCCAACAGATACGCAGTATTTT
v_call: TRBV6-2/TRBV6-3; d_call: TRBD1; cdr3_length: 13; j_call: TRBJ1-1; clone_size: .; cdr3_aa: CASSLQGDTEAFF; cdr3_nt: TGTGCCAGCAGTCTACAGGGGGACACTGAAGCTTTCTTT
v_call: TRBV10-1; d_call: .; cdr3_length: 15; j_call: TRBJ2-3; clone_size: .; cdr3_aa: CASSDSEPSTDTQYF; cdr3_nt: TGCGCCAGCAGTGATTCGGAGCCTAGCACAGATACGCAGTATTTT
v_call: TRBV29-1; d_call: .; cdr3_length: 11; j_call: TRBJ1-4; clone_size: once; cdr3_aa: CSVWWNEKLFF; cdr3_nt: TGCAGCGTTTGGTGGAATGAAAAACTGTTTTTT
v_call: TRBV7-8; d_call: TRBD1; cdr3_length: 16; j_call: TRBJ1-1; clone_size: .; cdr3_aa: CASSLRGTGRRTEAFF; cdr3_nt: TGTGCCAGCAGCTTAAGGGGGACAGGGAGGAGGACTGAAGCTTTCTTT
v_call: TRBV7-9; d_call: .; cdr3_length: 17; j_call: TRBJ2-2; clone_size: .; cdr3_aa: CASSLSADPLNTGELFF; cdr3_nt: TGTGCCAGCAGCTTATCCGCCGATCCGCTTAACACCGGGGAGCTGTTTTTT
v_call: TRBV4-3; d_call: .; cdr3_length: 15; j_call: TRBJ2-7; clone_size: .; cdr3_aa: CASSQGLGSSYEQYF; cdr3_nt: TGCGCCAGCAGCCAAGGCTTAGGGTCTTCCTACGAGCAGTACTTC
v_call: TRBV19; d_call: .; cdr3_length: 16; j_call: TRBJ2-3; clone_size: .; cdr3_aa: CASSIIGRGYTDTQYF; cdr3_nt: TGTGCCAGTAGTATTATCGGCAGGGGCTACACAGATACGCAGTATTTT
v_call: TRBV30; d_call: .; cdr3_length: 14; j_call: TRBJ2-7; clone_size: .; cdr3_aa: CAWSVDSGSYEQYF; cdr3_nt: TGTGCCTGGAGTGTAGATTCAGGGTCCTACGAGCAGTACTTC
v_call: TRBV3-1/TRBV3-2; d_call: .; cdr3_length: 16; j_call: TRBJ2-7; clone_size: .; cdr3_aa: CASSQTRYRATYEQYF; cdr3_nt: TGTGCCAGCAGCCAAACCAGGTACAGGGCTACCTACGAGCAGTACTTC
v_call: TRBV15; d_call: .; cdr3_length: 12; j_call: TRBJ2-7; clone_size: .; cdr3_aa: CATSRQPNEQYF; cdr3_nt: TGTGCCACCAGCAGACAACCTAACGAGCAGTACTTC
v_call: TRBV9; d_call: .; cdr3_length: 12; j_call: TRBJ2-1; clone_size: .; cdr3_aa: CASSDSETEQFF; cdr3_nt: TGTGCCAGCAGCGATAGCGAGACTGAGCAGTTCTTC
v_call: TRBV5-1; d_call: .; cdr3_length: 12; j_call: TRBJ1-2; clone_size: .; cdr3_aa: CASGGQNYGYTF; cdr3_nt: TGCGCCAGCGGGGGGCAGAACTATGGCTACACCTTC
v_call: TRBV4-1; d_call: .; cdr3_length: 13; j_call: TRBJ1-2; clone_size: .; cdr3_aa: CASSQTTSYGYTF; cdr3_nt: TGCGCCAGCAGCCAGACCACCTCCTATGGCTACACCTTC